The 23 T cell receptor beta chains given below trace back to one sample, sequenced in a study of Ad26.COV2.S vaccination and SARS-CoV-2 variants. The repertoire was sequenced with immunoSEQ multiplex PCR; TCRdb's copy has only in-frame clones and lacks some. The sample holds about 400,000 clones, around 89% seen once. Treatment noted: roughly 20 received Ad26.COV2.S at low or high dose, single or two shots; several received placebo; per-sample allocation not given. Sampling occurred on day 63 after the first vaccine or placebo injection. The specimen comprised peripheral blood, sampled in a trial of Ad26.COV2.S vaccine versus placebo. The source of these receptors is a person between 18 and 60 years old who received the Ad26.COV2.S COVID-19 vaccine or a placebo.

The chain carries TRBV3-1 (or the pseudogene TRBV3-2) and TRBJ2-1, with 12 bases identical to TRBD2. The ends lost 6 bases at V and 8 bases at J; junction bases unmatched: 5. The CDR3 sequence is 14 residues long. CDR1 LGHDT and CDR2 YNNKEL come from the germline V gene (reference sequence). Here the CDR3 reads CASSLAGGADEQFF. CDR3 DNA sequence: TGTGCCAGCAGTCTAGCGGGAGGGGCCGATGAGCAGTTCTTC.

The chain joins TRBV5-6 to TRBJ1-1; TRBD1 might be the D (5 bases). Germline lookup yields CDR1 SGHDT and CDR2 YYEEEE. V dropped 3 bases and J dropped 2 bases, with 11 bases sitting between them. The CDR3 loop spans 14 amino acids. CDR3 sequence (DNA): TGTGCCAGCAGCTGGGGACCAACCAACACTGAAGCTTTCTTT. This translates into CASSWGPTNTEAFF.

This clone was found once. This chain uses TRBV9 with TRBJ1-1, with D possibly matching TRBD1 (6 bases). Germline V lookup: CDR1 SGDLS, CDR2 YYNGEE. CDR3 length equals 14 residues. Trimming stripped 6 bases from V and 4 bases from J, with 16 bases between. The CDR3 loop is CASNKGTPATEAFF. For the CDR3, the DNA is TGTGCCAGCAACAAGGGGACACCAGCCACTGAAGCTTTCTTT.

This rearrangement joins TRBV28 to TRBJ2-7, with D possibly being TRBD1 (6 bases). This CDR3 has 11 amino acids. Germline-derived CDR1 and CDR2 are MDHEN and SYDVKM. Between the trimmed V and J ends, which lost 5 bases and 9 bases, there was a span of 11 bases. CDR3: CASSVTGMQYF. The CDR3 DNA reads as TGTGCCAGCAGTGTCACAGGGATGCAGTACTTC. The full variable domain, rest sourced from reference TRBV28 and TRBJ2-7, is DVKVTQSSRYLVKRTGEKVFLECVQDMDHENMFWYRQDPGLGLRLIYFSYDVKMKEKGDIPEGYSVSREKKERFSLILESASTNQTSMYLCASSVTGMQYFGPGTRLTVT.

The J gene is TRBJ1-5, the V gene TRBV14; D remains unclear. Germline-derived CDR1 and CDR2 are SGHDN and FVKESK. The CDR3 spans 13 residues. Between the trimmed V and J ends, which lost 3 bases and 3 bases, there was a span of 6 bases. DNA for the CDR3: TGTGCCAGCAGCCAGGGCTTCAATCAGCCCCAGCATTTT. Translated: CASSQGFNQPQHF.

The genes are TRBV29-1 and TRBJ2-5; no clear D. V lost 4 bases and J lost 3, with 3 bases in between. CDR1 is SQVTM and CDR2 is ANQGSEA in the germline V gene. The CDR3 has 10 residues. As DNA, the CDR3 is TGCAGCGTTGGTGAAGAGACCCAGTACTTC. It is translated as CSVGEETQYF. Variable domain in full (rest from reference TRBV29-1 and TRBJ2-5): SAVISQKPSRDICQRGTSLTIQCQVDSQVTMMFWYRQQPGQSLTLIATANQGSEATYESGFVIDKFPISRPNLTFSTLTVSNMSPEDSSIYLCSVGEETQYFGPGTRLLVL.

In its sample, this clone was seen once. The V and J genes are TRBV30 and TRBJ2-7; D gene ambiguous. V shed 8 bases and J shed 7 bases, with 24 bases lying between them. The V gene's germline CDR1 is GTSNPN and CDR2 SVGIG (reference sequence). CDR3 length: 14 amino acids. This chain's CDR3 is CAPRERVRVLEQYF. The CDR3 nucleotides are TGTGCCCCCAGAGAAAGGGTAAGGGTGTTGGAGCAGTACTTC.

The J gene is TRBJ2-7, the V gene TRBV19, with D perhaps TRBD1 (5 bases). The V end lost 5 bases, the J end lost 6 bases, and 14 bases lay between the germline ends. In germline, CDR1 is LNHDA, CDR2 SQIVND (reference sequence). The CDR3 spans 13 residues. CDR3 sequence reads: CASSPTSGFEQYF. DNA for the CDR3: TGTGCCAGTAGTCCTACTTCAGGGTTCGAGCAGTACTTC.

Here the CDR3 reads CASSFQPGPPLAGYTF. The CDR3 region has the DNA TGTGCCAGCAGCTTCCAGCCCGGACCTCCGCTGGCGGGCTACACCTTC. The chain links TRBV7-3 to TRBJ1-2; D remains ambiguous. Trimming removed 3 bases at V and 8 bases at J, with 22 bases between. Germline CDR1 and CDR2: SGHTA and FQGTGA. The CDR3 is 16 amino acids.

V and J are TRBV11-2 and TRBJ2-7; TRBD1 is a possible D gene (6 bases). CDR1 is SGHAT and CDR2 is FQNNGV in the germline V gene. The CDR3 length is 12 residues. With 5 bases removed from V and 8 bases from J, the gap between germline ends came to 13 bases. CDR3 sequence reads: CASSKTGKKQYF. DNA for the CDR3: TGTGCCAGCAGCAAAACAGGGAAAAAGCAGTACTTC.

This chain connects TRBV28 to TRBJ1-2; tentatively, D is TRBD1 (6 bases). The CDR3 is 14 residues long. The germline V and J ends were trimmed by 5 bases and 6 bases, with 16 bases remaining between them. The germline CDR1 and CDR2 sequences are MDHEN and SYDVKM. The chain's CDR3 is CASSEGGQRDGYTF. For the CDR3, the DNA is TGTGCCAGCAGTGAGGGGGGGCAGAGGGATGGCTACACCTTC.

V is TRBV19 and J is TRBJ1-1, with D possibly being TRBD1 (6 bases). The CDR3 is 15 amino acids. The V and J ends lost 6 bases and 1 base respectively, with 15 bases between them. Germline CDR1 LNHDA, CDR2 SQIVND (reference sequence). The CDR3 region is CASSISSTGNTEAFF. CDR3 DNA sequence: TGTGCCAGTAGCATCAGTTCGACAGGGAACACTGAAGCTTTCTTT.

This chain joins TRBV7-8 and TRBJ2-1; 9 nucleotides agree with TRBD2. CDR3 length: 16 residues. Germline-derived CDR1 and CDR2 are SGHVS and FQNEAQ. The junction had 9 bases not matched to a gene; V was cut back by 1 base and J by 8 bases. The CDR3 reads CASSLDWLAGAHEQFF. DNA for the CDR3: TGTGCCAGCAGCTTAGATTGGTTAGCGGGAGCTCATGAGCAGTTCTTC.

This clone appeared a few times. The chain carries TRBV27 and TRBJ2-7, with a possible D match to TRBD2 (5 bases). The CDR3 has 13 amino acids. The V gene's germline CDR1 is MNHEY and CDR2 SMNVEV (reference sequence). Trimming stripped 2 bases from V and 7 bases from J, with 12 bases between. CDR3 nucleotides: TGTGCCAGCAGTTTAGCCTGGGGAGCGGAGCAGTACTTC. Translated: CASSLAWGAEQYF.

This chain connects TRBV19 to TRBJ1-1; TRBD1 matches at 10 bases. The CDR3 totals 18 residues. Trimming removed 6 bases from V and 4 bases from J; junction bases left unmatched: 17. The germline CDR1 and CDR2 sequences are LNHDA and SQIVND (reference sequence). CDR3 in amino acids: CASSQRGRDRGLATEAFF. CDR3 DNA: TGTGCCAGTAGCCAGAGGGGTCGGGACAGGGGATTGGCCACTGAAGCTTTCTTT.

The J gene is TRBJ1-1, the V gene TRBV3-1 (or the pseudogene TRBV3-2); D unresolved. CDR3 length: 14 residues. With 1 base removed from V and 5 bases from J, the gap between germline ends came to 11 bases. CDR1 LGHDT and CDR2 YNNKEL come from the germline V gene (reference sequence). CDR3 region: CASSQGRRGTEAFF. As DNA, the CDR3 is TGTGCCAGCAGCCAAGGAAGACGGGGAACTGAAGCTTTCTTT.

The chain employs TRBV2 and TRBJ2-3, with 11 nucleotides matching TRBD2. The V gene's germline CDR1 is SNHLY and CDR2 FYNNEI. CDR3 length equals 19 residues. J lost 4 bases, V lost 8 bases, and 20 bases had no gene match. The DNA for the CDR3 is TGTGCCAGCCTCCCAGCAGGGGGGTTAGCGGGAGGGCCCGCAGATACGCAGTATTTT. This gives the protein CASLPAGGLAGGPADTQYF.

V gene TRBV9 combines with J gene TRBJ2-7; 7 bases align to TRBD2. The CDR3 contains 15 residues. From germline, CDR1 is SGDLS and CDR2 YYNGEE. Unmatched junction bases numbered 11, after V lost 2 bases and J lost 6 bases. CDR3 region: CASSVTGLPHGEQYF. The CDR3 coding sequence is TGTGCCAGCAGCGTTACGGGACTACCGCACGGCGAGCAGTACTTC.

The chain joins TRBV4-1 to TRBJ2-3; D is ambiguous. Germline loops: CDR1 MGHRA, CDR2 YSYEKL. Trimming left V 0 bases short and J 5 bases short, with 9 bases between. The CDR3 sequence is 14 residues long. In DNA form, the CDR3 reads TGCGCCAGCAGCCAAGAAGGCCCGGAAGATACGCAGTATTTT. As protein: CASSQEGPEDTQYF.

The CDR3: CASSYYGTSGGEQYF. In DNA, the CDR3 is TGTGCCAGCAGTTACTATGGGACTAGCGGCGGCGAGCAGTACTTC. The genes are TRBV6-5 and TRBJ2-7; 11 bases agree with TRBD2. Germline V gene lookup returns CDR1 MNHEY and CDR2 SVGAGI. Trimming at V came to 1 base and at J to 6 bases, leaving 5 bases not matched to a gene. CDR3 size: 15 residues.

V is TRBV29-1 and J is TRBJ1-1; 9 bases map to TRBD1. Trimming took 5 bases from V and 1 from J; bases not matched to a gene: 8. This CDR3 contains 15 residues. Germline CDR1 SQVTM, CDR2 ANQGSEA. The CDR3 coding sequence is TGCAGCGTTTTCCCCGGGACAGGGAAGAACACTGAAGCTTTCTTT. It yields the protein CSVFPGTGKNTEAFF. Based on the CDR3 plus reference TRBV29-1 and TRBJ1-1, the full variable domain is SAVISQKPSRDICQRGTSLTIQCQVDSQVTMMFWYRQQPGQSLTLIATANQGSEATYESGFVIDKFPISRPNLTFSTLTVSNMSPEDSSIYLCSVFPGTGKNTEAFFGQGTRLTVV.

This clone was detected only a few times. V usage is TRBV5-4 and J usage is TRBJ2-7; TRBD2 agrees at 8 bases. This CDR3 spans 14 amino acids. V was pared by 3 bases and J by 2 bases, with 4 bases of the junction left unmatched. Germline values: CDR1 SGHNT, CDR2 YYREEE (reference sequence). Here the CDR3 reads CASSSGTRTYEQYF. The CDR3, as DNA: TGTGCCAGCAGCTCCGGGACTAGGACCTACGAGCAGTACTTC. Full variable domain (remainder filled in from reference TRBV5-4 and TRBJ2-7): ETGVTQSPTHLIKTRGQQVTLRCSSQSGHNTVSWYQQALGQGPQFIFQYYREEENGRGNFPPRFSGLQFPNYSSELNVNALELDDSALYLCASSSGTRTYEQYFGPGTRLTVT.

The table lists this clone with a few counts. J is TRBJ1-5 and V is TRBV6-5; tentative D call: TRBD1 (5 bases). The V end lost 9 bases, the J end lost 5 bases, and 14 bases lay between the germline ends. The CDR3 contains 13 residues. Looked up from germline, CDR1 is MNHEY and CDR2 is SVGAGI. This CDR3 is CASRDSGDQPQHF. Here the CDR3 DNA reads TGTGCCAGTCGGGACTCGGGGGATCAGCCCCAGCATTTT.